This T cell receptor (beta chain) derives from a study of blood T cells in healthy people across ages. Ranging in age from about 6 to 95, the donors were healthy Caucasian individuals from Russia. The draw of peripheral blood yielded 8.5 to 10 milliliters from each donor. This clonotype was detected many times. The V end lost 4 bases, the J end lost 0 bases, and 10 bases lay between the germline ends. This CDR3 comprises 15 residues. PCR was performed a second time for about 7 to 12 cycles using a sample-barcoded 5' primer and a J-beta primer mix. Each of the cDNA molecules was tagged by a template-switch adaptor with 12 random nucleotides. A single record per CDR3 protein comes from TCRdb applying MiXCR to the 5' RACE reads. Among roughly 800,000 distinct CDR3 sequences listed, 35% to 40% were seen once.

The sequence came from a man aged 18-30 years in good health. Specimen: blood. This chain connects TRBV12-3 or TRBV12-4 to TRBJ2-1, with D possibly being TRBD2 (7 bases). The DNA of the CDR3 is TGTGCCAGCAGTTCCGCGGGGGCCTCCTACAATGAGCAGTTCTTC. As protein: CASSSAGASYNEQFF.